The entry below describes one T cell receptor beta chain. The target antigen is unknown. The V end lost 3 bases, the J end lost 5 bases, and 8 bases lay between the germline ends. CDR3 length: 12 amino acids. Germline values: CDR1 SGHTA, CDR2 FQGNSA. Only in-frame clones appear in the TCRdb table, and some are missing; sequencing was by immunoSEQ multiplex PCR. This table holds 150,000 or so clones, 88% found once. Time point in this sample: baseline pretreatment blood. Treatment defined: 15 Gy SBRT to primary tumor, nephrectomy 4 weeks later. The data originate from a study of radiation and T cells in renal cell carcinoma. Study results and caveats: No pretreatment tumor biopsies were available for baseline clonotypes.

Specimen: blood, collected from a patient whose treatment included radiotherapy and nephrectomy. The chain combines TRBV7-2 with TRBJ2-7; D possibly corresponds to TRBD1 (6 bases). The TCR originated in an older woman with renal cell carcinoma. The CDR3 region is CASSLRGNEQYF. For the CDR3, the DNA is TGTGCCAGCAGCTTGAGGGGGAACGAGCAGTACTTC.